This TCR beta chain derives from a study of blood T cell repertoires in COVID-19 (dated by TCRdb to about 2020). With regard to the full study: Samples from collaborators originated in the United States, Italy and Spain and spanned both the acute and convalescent phases of COVID-19. The material from the prospective study consisted of cDNA or gDNA derived from T cells, B-cell-depleted T cells, or PBMCs. Samples were obtained from the ongoing ImmuneRACE study (first 160 participants) and from some 1,200 subjects provided by 6 global collaborators. Subjects who had been exposed to COVID-19, were actively infected with it, or had recovered from it provided the deeply sampled blood TCRbeta repertoires that made up the dataset. A de-identified subject ID, COVID-19 status, age in years and sex were almost always included in the sample metadata. The repertoires were made available in a free public database intended to serve as a resource for research on the immune response to SARS-CoV-2. HLA class I and class II types, where available, came from metadata supplied by the sample provider rather than from assay-based typing.

Collaborating institutions collected whole blood in K2EDTA tubes following their own protocols. For TCRbeta analysis, collaborators shipped samples in one of three forms: frozen whole blood, isolated PBMCs, or DNA extracted from either of those sample types. The CDR3 covers 15 residues, taking in both the cysteine and the phenylalanine. Only the CDR3 part of the read is kept: 45 bases, read in frame from the first base. CDR1 and CDR2 (SGHRS, YFSETQ) derive from the germline V gene. V is reduced by 3 bases and J by 7 bases, leaving a spacing of 16 bases between them. Points the paper makes about the study in general: How much clinical and demographic metadata was included differed by source and by participant, and the metadata was provided uncurated.

A note on this clone: Its antigen target is currently unknown. Qualities for individual bases were not recorded, and no much larger clone is one base off.

TCRbeta CDR3 regions were amplified from genomic DNA using the immunoSEQ Assay, a bias-controlled multiplex PCR. In the paper's pipeline: The number of nucleated cells in each sample was estimated by amplification of reference gene primers within the assay. Sequence reads were collapsed and filtered to measure the absolute abundance of every unique TCRbeta CDR3 rearrangement. For each sample, productive Simpson clonality was calculated by taking the square root of Simpson's diversity index across productive rearrangements. The immuneACCESS repertoire file appears here via TCRdb, limited to in-frame rearrangements. These files lack a portion of the clones; in checked studies, under half of the deficit traces to unresolved V genes, and the cause of the others is not known. V, J and clone size reflect that table, while D and trimming were determined from the DNA. This sample lists under 200,000 clones; about 86% were detected once. The ten largest account for about 4% of the sample.

The clonotype originates from a man younger than 35 with active or convalescent COVID-19. The sequence joins TRBV5-1 to TRBJ1-4; no confident D gene assignment can be made. Sequencing was carried out using peripheral blood. The base sequence is TGCGCCAGCAGCTCCACAGCGGGTTCGGGTGAAAAACTGTTTTTT. Its coded protein is CASSSTAGSGEKLFF.